Below, 13 T cell receptor beta chains from the same sample are listed, as sequenced in a study of blood T cells in healthy people across ages. PCR was performed a second time for roughly 7 to 11 cycles using a sample-barcoded 5' primer and a J-beta primer mix. Via MiXCR, TCRdb re-called the 5' RACE reads, giving one row per CDR3 protein. In the table there are 750,000 to 1,000,000 distinct CDR3 sequences, just under 30% of which are singletons. This sample was also put to use in a study of T cells of mothers and their children.

Sequenced input: blood. Source of these receptors: a woman between 40 and 50 years old in good health.

The V gene is TRBV30, the J gene TRBJ2-5, with 9 bases that match TRBD1. The J call may be faulty, since TRBJ2-7 better matches the DNA end. The V gene's germline CDR1 is GTSNPN and CDR2 SVGIG (reference sequence). This CDR3 spans 12 amino acids. The CDR3 DNA reads as TGTGCCTGGAGGAGGGACAGGGACGAGCAGTACTTC. This translates into CAWRRDRDEQYF.

The genes are TRBV18 and TRBJ1-1, with D hard to call. CDR1 KGHSH and CDR2 LQKENI come from the germline V gene. This CDR3 is built from 14 residues. Between the trimmed V and J ends, which lost 2 bases and 1 base, there was a span of 8 bases. DNA for the CDR3: TGTGCCAGCTCACCATTAACAGCGAACACTGAAGCTTTCTTT. Encoded protein: CASSPLTANTEAFF. Full variable domain (missing parts from reference TRBV18 and TRBJ1-1): NAGVMQNPRHLVRRRGQEARLRCSPMKGHSHVYWYRQLPEEGLKFMVYLQKENIIDESGMPKERFSAEFPKEGPSILRIQQVVRGDSAAYFCASSPLTANTEAFFGQGTRLTVV.

This clonotype came up many times. The V call is TRBV6-5, the J call TRBJ1-2; TRBD1 might be the D (5 bases). The ends were cut back, 6 bases at V and 6 bases at J, with 11 bases in the middle. Germline V gene data show CDR1 as MNHEY and CDR2 as SVGAGI. The CDR3 totals 12 residues. This CDR3 reads CASRTDIDGYTF. CDR3 DNA sequence: TGTGCCAGCAGGACAGATATCGATGGCTACACCTTC.

The chain combines TRBV20-1 with TRBJ2-3; D is ambiguous. The length of the CDR3 is 13 residues. Looked up from germline, CDR1 is DFQATT and CDR2 is SNEGSKA (reference sequence). V lost 6 bases, J lost 5 bases, and 15 bases lay in between. CDR3: CSASSGPGDTQYF. The CDR3, as DNA: TGCAGTGCCTCTTCCGGGCCAGGAGATACGCAGTATTTT.

This clonotype came up a few times. The junction differs from germline at one of its ends, possibly a read error. The V call is TRBV14, the J call TRBJ2-1; no firm D call. The CDR3 is 11 amino acids. CDR1 is SGHDN and CDR2 is FVKESK in the germline V gene. The CDR3 loop reads CVSSEFGEQFF. DNA of the CDR3: TGTGTCAGCAGTGAATTCGGGGAGCAGTTCTTC.

V gene TRBV12-3 or TRBV12-4 combines with J gene TRBJ2-1; TRBD2 is a possible D gene (6 bases). This CDR3 comprises 18 residues. The V and J ends lost 3 bases and 13 bases respectively, with 31 bases between them. The CDR3 bases are TGTGCCAGCAGTTTCTTACCTTCGGGACGAAGGACGGGGGAGACCCAGTTCTTC. Protein product: CASSFLPSGRRTGETQFF.

This clonotype has at least ten counts. The V call is TRBV7-6, the J call TRBJ2-7, with 7 bases fitting TRBD1. This CDR3 contains 14 residues. Trimming cost V 5 bases and J 6 bases; bases outside gene matches: 10. Germline V lookup: CDR1 SGHVS, CDR2 FNYEAQ. In DNA form, the CDR3 reads TGTGCCAGCAGCGTCAACAGGGGAGAGCGCGAGCAGTACTTC. Protein product: CASSVNRGEREQYF. The full variable domain, completed using reference TRBV7-6 and TRBJ2-7, is GAGVSQSPRYKVTKRGQDVALRCDPISGHVSLYWYRQALGQGPEFLTYFNYEAQQDKSGLPNDRFSAERPEGSISTLTIQRTEQRDSAMYRCASSVNRGEREQYFGPGTRLTVT.

This clonotype was counted ten times or more. Here the CDR3 DNA reads TGTGCCACCAGTGATTTGGGACAGGGGCTGTCCAATGAGCAGTTCTTC. It encodes CATSDLGQGLSNEQFF. V is TRBV24-1 and J is TRBJ2-1, with TRBD1 matching 9 bases. This CDR3 region has 16 residues. CDR1 KGHDR and CDR2 SFDVKD come from the germline V gene. The V gene end was trimmed by 0 bases and the J gene end by 6 bases; junction bases not matched to a gene: 5.

This clonotype appeared many times. The V and J genes are TRBV7-2 and TRBJ2-4, with no clear D. The CDR3 extends over 11 amino acids. Germline-derived CDR1 and CDR2 are SGHTA and FQGNSA. The V gene lost 2 bases and the J gene lost 13 bases, with 9 bases spanning the gap. The CDR3 spells CASSLIGIQYF. The DNA for the CDR3 is TGTGCCAGCAGCTTAATAGGGATACAGTACTTC.

This clonotype was observed a handful of times. The rearrangement uses TRBV20-1 and TRBJ1-1, with D possibly matching TRBD1 (5 bases). CDR3 length: 14 residues. Trimming took off 4 bases at V and 3 bases at J, with 15 bases between the two ends. In germline, CDR1 is DFQATT, CDR2 SNEGSKA (reference sequence). For the CDR3, the DNA is TGCAGTGCTACGATCAGTGGGGCCGACACTGAAGCTTTCTTT. Translation gives CSATISGADTEAFF.

This clonotype was seen only a few times. The chain carries TRBV28 and TRBJ1-2; the D is unclear. This CDR3 is 12 amino acids long. Germline CDR1 is MDHEN and CDR2 is SYDVKM. V was cut by 2 bases and J by 8 bases, with 9 bases left in between. This CDR3 is CASSLVSGGYTF. Written as DNA, the CDR3 is TGTGCCAGCAGTTTAGTTAGTGGGGGCTACACCTTC.

The table lists this clonotype with a few counts. CDR3 coding DNA: TGTGCCAGCAGCTTAGGGCTGTTAGCGGGGGGCCAGGGAGAGACCCAGTACTTC. Amino acids: CASSLGLLAGGQGETQYF. This chain joins TRBV7-2 and TRBJ2-5, with TRBD2 matching 10 bases. The junction had 12 bases not matched to a gene; V was cut back by 1 base and J by 4 bases. The CDR3 length is 18 residues. From germline, CDR1 is SGHTA and CDR2 FQGNSA. Supplemented by reference TRBV7-2 and TRBJ2-5, the full variable domain reads GAGVSQSPSNKVTEKGKDVELRCDPISGHTALYWYRQSLGQGLEFLIYFQGNSAPDKSGLPSDRFSAERTGGSVSTLTIQRTQQEDSAVYLCASSLGLLAGGQGETQYFGPGTRLLVL.

There are a few counts of this clonotype. The J gene is TRBJ2-1, the V gene TRBV7-8; the D is unclear. The CDR3 extends over 16 amino acids. Germline CDR1 and CDR2: SGHVS and FQNEAQ. V was cut by 5 bases and J by 0 bases, with 14 bases left in between. CDR3 sequence: CASSPRRWGSYNEQFF. The CDR3 coding sequence is TGTGCCAGCAGCCCCAGAAGGTGGGGCTCCTACAATGAGCAGTTCTTC. The full variable domain, its missing parts supplied by reference TRBV7-8 and TRBJ2-1, is GAGVSQSPRYKVAKRGQDVALRCDPISGHVSLFWYQQALGQGPEFLTYFQNEAQLDKSGLPSDRFFAERPEGSVSTLKIQRTQQEDSAVYLCASSPRRWGSYNEQFFGPGTRLTVL.